This T cell receptor (beta chain) was obtained from a study of T cell repertoires in breast cancer (dated by TCRdb to 2015 to 2016). Describing the broader study: Tumors, lymph nodes and peripheral blood lymphocytes from breast cancer patients, as well as peripheral blood from healthy control donors, were profiled. Blood samples were separated by Ficoll, whereas tumor-free lymph nodes were processed without any enzymatic digestion. Tumors and tumor-involved lymph nodes were minced, digested with Liberase and DNase, and then passed through 70-um and 40-um filters. Because breast cancer has a low mutational burden and common mutations are rare, the study reasoned that TCRs shared between breast cancer patients would target shared antigens. Sequencing yielded on average around 520,000 sequences per sample and around 10 reads per input cell. The majority of the roughly 22 patient tumors analyzed for shared TCRs were ER+/PR+. The controls were nine healthy donors whose age range was similar to that of the patients. On the study overall, not on this receptor specifically: Shared TCRs were encoded by various nucleotide sequences, which suggests selection and expansion based on antigen. TRBV7 predominated among the shared TCRs, which could possibly reflect tumor recognition or a mispriming bias from eight TRBV7 primers. Genuine antitumor clones may have been missed because singleton TCRs were discarded and only part of each tumor was sampled. Emulsion RT-PCR was considered qualitative rather than quantitative, because transcript abundance and primer differences skewed the recovery of clones. Approximately 18 TCR pairs were shared across seven or more patient tumors and were rarely found in control blood, which suggests possible tumor specificity. Tumor-involved sentinel lymph nodes shared about fourfold more TCRs with matched tumor repertoires than tumor-free nodes (about 7.7% versus 2%).

To analyze paired alpha-beta TCRs of CD8+ T cells, the researchers used an expanded emulsion RT-PCR method with primers covering all TCR V genes. CD8+ T cells were isolated with a CD8 positive selection kit and were then incubated overnight in approximately 10 IU/mL IL-2 prior to emulsion RT-PCR. Library preparation employed emulsion pairing. Unpaired genes were suppressed in a second nested PCR with blocking oligos, after which Illumina adaptors and barcodes were added in a third nested PCR. Each emulsion RT-PCR master mix held about 5,000-270,000 T cells and included C-region, Stepout and V-region primers. The emulsions were generated using the Micellula Emulsion and Purification Kit, and the RT-PCR was run with Qiagen OneStep RT-PCR reagents. Pooled libraries were sequenced with paired-end 2 x 250 reads on an Illumina MiSeq. The source study handled its data this way. In Galaxy, read pairs were joined and then clipped at the engineered overlap into separate alpha and beta files, and any unclipped reads were discarded. To assign alpha-beta pairs, the researchers used CompleteTCR, a MiTCR-based pipeline that relies on an R script to link chains sharing read cluster identifiers. TCR sequences seen only once, which were about 1-3%, were removed as potential sequencing errors. In-frame beta chains were kept once TCRdb had trimmed the public reads at Q25 with fastp and called clones with MiXCR. A single entry per CDR3 protein holds the most common genes and DNA from its merged rows. The V and J calls and clone size are TCRdb's, not the authors'. The sample profile shows some 4,600 distinct CDR3 sequences; roughly a third of them were found once. The biggest ten clones account for around a third of the sample.

The CDR1 and CDR2 encoded by the germline V gene are SGHTA and FQGTGA. V is clipped by 3 bases and J by 8 bases, and the sequence between their germline boundaries is 11 bases long. From cysteine to phenylalanine, the CDR3 is 13 amino acids long. CDR3 DNA is the only sequence kept; it has 39 bases, read in frame from the first base. Note on this clonotype: Its antigen is still unknown. Base qualities are not recorded, but no much larger clone differs from it by a single base.

The sequencing input was CD8+ T cells. The TCR originated in a pool of human donors with breast cancer or a healthy control (not recorded which). This chain is built from TRBV7-3 and TRBJ2-1; 5 matching bases give a weak D call of TRBD2. The CDR3 protein is CASSFGPRDEQFF. The nucleotide sequence is given as TGTGCCAGCAGCTTCGGCCCGAGGGATGAGCAGTTCTTC.